The next 19 T cell receptor beta chains were all read from a single sample in a study of cytomegalovirus exposure and HLA in healthy donors. Clones were read by immunoSEQ multiplex PCR, and TCRdb kept only the in-frame ones, dropping some. The table shows more than 200,000 clones, with around 90% occurring only once. Sequencing used PBMCs. The receptors come from a woman aged 25 to 39 in good health and CMV-seronegative.

J is TRBJ2-1 and V is TRBV15; D is ambiguous. Trimming left V 5 bases short and J 1 base short, with 21 bases between. This CDR3 has 18 residues. Germline CDR1 is LNHNV and CDR2 is YYDKDF (reference sequence). The CDR3 loop reads CATSGLSAPQRSYNEQFF. The DNA of the CDR3 is TGTGCCACCAGCGGGCTCAGTGCCCCCCAGCGTTCCTACAATGAGCAGTTCTTC.

This clone was recorded only once. The gene calls are TRBV12-5 and TRBJ2-4, with 10 bases matching TRBD1. The CDR3 runs to 14 residues. Unmatched junction bases numbered 6, after V lost 7 bases and J lost 6 bases. Germline CDR1 LGHNT, CDR2 FRNRAP. The CDR3 DNA is TGTGCTAGTGCCCCGGGACAGGGGTCAAACATTCAGTACTTC. It yields the protein CASAPGQGSNIQYF.

The chain employs TRBV4-2 and TRBJ2-2, with 11 nucleotides matching TRBD2. V gave up 4 bases and J gave up 0 bases; unmatched junction bases: 16. This CDR3 is built from 21 residues. Per germline, CDR1 LGHNA and CDR2 YNFKEQ. This CDR3 reads CASSLAGKLAGGEANTGELFF. In DNA form, the CDR3 reads TGTGCCAGCAGCCTAGCCGGGAAGCTAGCGGGAGGAGAGGCGAACACCGGGGAGCTGTTTTTT.

This clone was picked up one time. The rearrangement joins TRBV30 to TRBJ2-3; D gene uncertain. V lost 0 bases to trimming and J lost 6 bases, with 7 bases between them. The germline V gene encodes CDR1 GTSNPN and CDR2 SVGIG (reference sequence). This CDR3 is 12 amino acids long. The CDR3 loop reads CAWSVLSDTQYF. CDR3 in DNA: TGTGCCTGGAGTGTACTTTCGGATACGCAGTATTTT.

The genes are TRBV6-6 and TRBJ1-1, with D perhaps TRBD1 (5 bases). The CDR3 is 13 residues long. V was trimmed by 2 bases and J by 11 bases, leaving 15 bases between them. Per germline, CDR1 MNHNY and CDR2 SVGAGI (reference sequence). The CDR3 is CASSYGGGMWAFF. The CDR3, as DNA: TGTGCCAGCAGTTACGGGGGTGGGATGTGGGCTTTCTTT.

This clone showed up just once. The chain is built from TRBV9 and TRBJ2-3; TRBD1 is a possible D gene (5 bases). Germline-derived CDR1 and CDR2 are SGDLS and YYNGEE. V was shortened by 0 bases and J by 4 bases, with 12 bases between the two germline ends. This CDR3 is built from 15 residues. Written as DNA, the CDR3 is TGTGCCAGCAGCGTAGAGGGGTCACAGGCAGATACGCAGTATTTT. Residues: CASSVEGSQADTQYF. Based on the CDR3 plus reference TRBV9 and TRBJ2-3, the full variable domain is DSGVTQTPKHLITATGQRVTLRCSPRSGDLSVYWYQQSLDQGLQFLIQYYNGEERAKGNILERFSAQQFPDLHSELNLSSLELGDSALYFCASSVEGSQADTQYFGPGTRLTVL.

The chain links TRBV27 to TRBJ1-4; unclear D gene. Germline V lookup: CDR1 MNHEY, CDR2 SMNVEV (reference sequence). The V end was cut by 3 bases, the J end by 0 bases, with 5 bases between. This CDR3 contains 14 residues. The CDR3 DNA reads TGTGCCAGCAGTTTGTTCGCAACTAATGAAAAACTGTTTTTT. Its protein is CASSLFATNEKLFF.

The chain joins TRBV6-6 to TRBJ2-5; TRBD1 might be the D (5 bases). The CDR3 totals 14 residues. Germline CDR1 reads MNHNY; CDR2 reads SVGAGI (reference sequence). V was trimmed by 6 bases and J by 1 base, leaving 12 bases between them. CDR3 sequence: CASRERTIQETQYF. The DNA for the CDR3 is TGTGCCAGCAGGGAACGGACAATCCAAGAGACCCAGTACTTC.

This chain links TRBV4-2 with TRBJ1-4; possible D gene TRBD1, 6 bases. The CDR3 has 16 amino acids. The germline V gene has CDR1 LGHNA and CDR2 YNFKEQ. Trimming shortened V by 0 bases and J by 7 bases, and 15 bases separated the two germline ends. CDR3 loop: CASSQDFRGGTEKLFF. The CDR3 DNA reads TGTGCCAGCAGCCAAGACTTCAGGGGTGGTACTGAAAAACTGTTTTTT.

The chain links TRBV6-1 to TRBJ2-7; TRBD1 matches at 8 bases. The V and J ends lost 5 bases and 2 bases, in that order; junction bases with no gene match: 5. Per germline, CDR1 MNHNS and CDR2 SASEGT. The CDR3 contains 14 residues. CDR3 DNA sequence: TGTGCCAGCAGTAGCCGGACAGGGACCTACGAGCAGTACTTC. Translated, it gives CASSSRTGTYEQYF.

The rearrangement links TRBV4-1 to TRBJ2-7; TRBD1 or TRBD2 may be the D gene (5 bases each). The CDR3 length is 16 residues. V was trimmed by 0 bases and J by 4 bases, leaving 16 bases between them. Germline-derived CDR1 and CDR2 are MGHRA and YSYEKL. As DNA, the CDR3 is TGCGCCAGCAGCCAAGAAGCAGGGCCTAGCAGATACGAGCAGTACTTC. Translating it yields CASSQEAGPSRYEQYF.

The rearrangement joins TRBV6-5 to TRBJ1-2; TRBD1 might be the D (5 bases). V was shortened by 5 bases and J by 0 bases, with 10 bases between the two germline ends. This CDR3 is 14 amino acids long. CDR1 is MNHEY and CDR2 is SVGAGI in the germline V gene. This chain's CDR3 is CASSRTSPNYGYTF. For the CDR3, the DNA is TGTGCCAGCAGTCGGACAAGCCCTAACTATGGCTACACCTTC.

This chain links TRBV7-2 with TRBJ2-7, with TRBD2 identical over 7 bases. V shed 5 bases and J 6 bases; nucleotides not matched to a gene: 4. Per the germline V gene, CDR1 is SGHTA and CDR2 is FQGNSA. The CDR3 extends over 12 amino acids. The CDR3 here is CASSVGRGEQYF. Written as DNA, the CDR3 is TGTGCCAGCAGCGTTGGGAGGGGCGAGCAGTACTTC.

The V and J genes are TRBV27 and TRBJ2-3; D might be TRBD1 (7 bases). V dropped 3 bases and J dropped 5 bases, with 27 bases sitting between them. Per germline, CDR1 MNHEY and CDR2 SMNVEV (reference sequence). This CDR3 contains 19 residues. The CDR3 coding sequence is TGTGCCAGCAGTTTCGGGGGCAGGGGGATTCTCAGCACGGGAGATACGCAGTATTTT. It codes for CASSFGGRGILSTGDTQYF.

The chain links TRBV5-1 to TRBJ1-2; possible D gene TRBD1, 5 bases. The CDR3 is made up of 17 amino acids. The germline CDR1 and CDR2 sequences are SGHRS and YFSETQ. V was cut by 2 bases and J by 3 bases, with 20 bases left in between. In DNA form, the CDR3 reads TGCGCCAGCAGCTTACCCGGTGATGGGCAGGGTGACTATGGCTACACCTTC. Translated: CASSLPGDGQGDYGYTF.

The chain employs TRBV2 and TRBJ2-7, with unresolved D. Germline V CDR1 and CDR2: SNHLY, FYNNEI. Trimming took off 3 bases at V and 4 bases at J, with 16 bases between the two ends. The CDR3 consists of 15 residues. In DNA, the CDR3 is TGTGCCAGCAGTGATGGCCTCAGTAATGGGTACGAGCAGTACTTC. Translating gives CASSDGLSNGYEQYF.

The V gene is TRBV11-2, the J gene TRBJ1-2; possibly TRBD1 for D (6 bases). V lost 7 bases to trimming and J lost 4 bases, with 10 bases between them. Looked up from germline, CDR1 is SGHAT and CDR2 is FQNNGV. The CDR3 loop spans 12 amino acids. This CDR3 is CASTQGSYGYTF. The CDR3, as DNA: TGTGCCAGCACCCAGGGGTCCTATGGCTACACCTTC.

The chain is built from TRBV27 and TRBJ2-2; weak D call: TRBD2 (5 bases). The CDR3 is made up of 13 amino acids. Germline values: CDR1 MNHEY, CDR2 SMNVEV (reference sequence). Trimming removed 5 bases from V and 4 bases from J, with 8 bases in between. The CDR3 DNA is TGTGCCAGCAGTCGAGGGCCCACCGGGGAGCTGTTTTTT. It is translated as CASSRGPTGELFF.

The gene calls are TRBV29-1 and TRBJ2-3; 7 nucleotides align to TRBD2. The V gene's germline CDR1 is SQVTM and CDR2 ANQGSEA. Trimming removed 4 bases from V and 4 bases from J; junction bases left unmatched: 5. This CDR3 region has 13 residues. The CDR3 DNA sequence: TGCAGCGTTGGGGCGGGAGCGGCAGATACGCAGTATTTT. It specifies CSVGAGAADTQYF.